The rows below give T cell receptor beta chains drawn from one sample of a study of human T cells and chemical hapten exposure. TCRdb used MiXCR to reprocess the RACE reads, holding one entry per CDR3 protein. Of approximately 180,000 distinct CDR3 sequences listed, 25% to 30% were seen once; the top ten hold about 2.8%. This sample comprised whole blood, obtained in connection with sensitization to the hapten diphenylcyclopropenone (DPC). All receptors derive from a woman aged 30 to 39 with alopecia areata. Some clones in this sample may be carry-over from other donors' samples. Both conserved end residues are part of each CDR3. Fields, in order: clone size, D gene, V gene, J gene, CDR3 protein, CDR3 DNA. The D gene is left open where the match is weak. Clone size is stated in some rows and not others, as once, few, many or a class when expanded.

few,TRBD1,TRBV2,TRBJ2-7,CASSYRQGPNEQYF,TGTGCCAGCAGTTACAGACAGGGTCCCAACGAGCAGTACTTC
few,TRBD1,TRBV4-3,TRBJ2-1,CASSRQGTQNEQFF,TGCGCCAGCAGCCGACAGGGGACACAAAATGAGCAGTTCTTC
once,-,TRBV6-1,TRBJ1-1,CASSVETNTEAFF,TGTGCCAGCAGTGTAGAAACGAACACTGAAGCTTTCTTT
few,-,TRBV28,TRBJ1-4,CASSPSDPPEGLFF,TGTGCCAGCAGTCCCTCTGACCCCCCGGAGGGACTGTTTTTT
few,TRBD1,TRBV29-1,TRBJ1-1,CSVVRDRGSTEAFF,TGCAGCGTTGTACGAGACAGGGGTAGCACTGAAGCTTTCTTT
few,-,TRBV25-1,TRBJ2-7,CASSDPASYEQYF,TGTGCCAGCAGTGACCCGGCAAGCTACGAGCAGTACTTC
once,TRBD1,TRBV11-1,TRBJ2-5,CASRDGTGRYQETQYF,TGTGCCAGCAGGGACGGGACAGGCCGCTACCAAGAGACCCAGTACTTC
-,TRBD1,TRBV28,TRBJ2-1,CASSPRTGRNEQFF,TGTGCCAGCAGTCCCCGGACAGGGCGCAATGAGCAGTTCTTC
few,TRBD1,TRBV10-3,TRBJ1-2,CAIRLDWDRAGGYTF,TGTGCCATCAGACTTGACTGGGACAGGGCAGGTGGCTACACCTTC
few,-,TRBV5-1,TRBJ1-2,CASSWGTRTSSDLIF,TGCGCCAGCAGCTGGGGGACCCGGACCTCTAGCGACCTGATCTTC
few,TRBD1,TRBV4-3,TRBJ1-6,CASSQGQGLSPLHF,TGCGCCAGCAGCCAAGGACAGGGTCTTTCACCCCTCCACTTT
-,-,TRBV6-5,TRBJ2-7,CASQPRAGVYEQYF,TGTGCCAGCCAGCCGCGTGCAGGAGTCTACGAGCAGTACTTC
-,TRBD2,TRBV9,TRBJ2-5,CASSVGVSGGARETQYF,TGTGCCAGCAGCGTAGGAGTGAGCGGGGGGGCCCGAGAGACCCAGTACTTC
few,-,TRBV5-4,TRBJ2-7,CASSPAPDYYEQYF,TGTGCCAGCAGCCCCGCCCCAGATTACTACGAGCAGTACTTC
-,TRBD2,TRBV29-1,TRBJ2-5,CSVEASGSGETQYF,TGCAGCGTTGAGGCTAGCGGGAGTGGAGAGACCCAGTACTTC
-,TRBD2,TRBV11-2,TRBJ2-1,CASSFFASGTTEQFF,TGTGCCAGCAGCTTCTTCGCTAGCGGGACCACTGAGCAGTTCTTC
-,TRBD2,TRBV5-1,TRBJ2-7,CASSPGLVSYEQYF,TGCGCCAGCAGCCCGGGACTAGTGAGCTACGAGCAGTACTTC
-,-,TRBV29-1,TRBJ2-3,CSVKQHEDTQYF,TGCAGCGTTAAACAACATGAAGATACGCAGTATTTT
few,-,TRBV29-1,TRBJ2-1,CSVEITRALNEQFF,TGCAGCGTTGAAATCACTAGAGCCCTCAATGAGCAGTTCTTC
few,-,TRBV5-1,TRBJ1-1,CASSLEGENTEAFF,TGCGCCAGCAGCTTGGAAGGGGAGAACACTGAAGCTTTCTTT
-,TRBD1,TRBV7-4,TRBJ2-3,CASSFGQGTDTQYF,TGTGCCAGCAGCTTCGGACAGGGTACAGATACGCAGTATTTT
-,-,TRBV27,TRBJ1-5,CASSLSLLGNQPQHF,TGTGCCAGCAGTTTATCCCTTTTGGGCAATCAGCCCCAGCATTTT
-,TRBD2,TRBV7-3,TRBJ2-1,CASSLIPGGRGEQFF,TGTGCCAGCAGCTTAATACCAGGTGGGAGGGGTGAGCAGTTCTTC
few,-,TRBV2,TRBJ2-7,CASIRTVRYEQYF,TGTGCCAGCATAAGGACAGTTCGCTACGAGCAGTACTTC
-,TRBD2,TRBV6-2/TRBV6-3,TRBJ2-2,CASNRARGQGRMGRGGRTGELFF,TGTGCCAGCAACCGGGCTAGGGGTCAAGGACGCATGGGTCGCGGGGGACGAACCGGGGAGCTGTTTTTT
-,-,TRBV28,TRBJ1-4,CATQGAGWEF,TGTGCCACCCAAGGGGCAGGATGGGAGTTT
-,-,TRBV9,TRBJ2-2,CASSGNRDFYTGELFF,TGTGCCAGCAGCGGAAACCGGGACTTCTACACCGGGGAGCTGTTTTTT
-,TRBD2,TRBV7-8,TRBJ2-7,CASSPRLAGRYEQYF,TGTGCCAGCAGCCCAAGACTAGCGGGGAGATACGAGCAGTACTTC
few,-,TRBV6-5,TRBJ1-6,CATGPRHSPLHF,TGTGCCACGGGACCCCGGCATTCACCCCTCCACTTT